The rows below give T cell receptor beta chains drawn from one sample of a study of CD4 T cells in relation to SARS-CoV-2 and coronaviruses. The assay was immunoSEQ multiplex PCR, and TCRdb's table has in-frame clones only and misses some. Of about 38,000 clones in the sample, around 87% were seen once. The sequencing input was memory CD4+ T cells from PBMCs. The receptors come from an adult with COVID-19. The conserved cysteine and the conserved F or W are not part of the CDR3 here. Fields, in order: CDR3 protein, V gene.

ASIGRELHGYT	TRBV5-6
ASITTGSGYNEQF	TRBV28
ASSLVQGTGNTIY	TRBV7-9
ASSQDYGQGGYGYT	TRBV4-2
ASSPGQGGGGEQF	TRBV11-3
ASSSVRGLGETQY	TRBV5-6
ASSRAASGGAVDTQY	TRBV5-1
ASSQDRQSISGANVLT	TRBV3-1/TRBV3-2
ATSDSRTGSYTEAF	TRBV24-1
ASSYRTSGAEQF	TRBV5-4
ASSPQGTTGELF	TRBV18
ASSLDRGAEY	TRBV5-4
ASTVPRGRNTGELF	TRBV28
ASSLEALGEQY	TRBV7-2
ASSLRGGSTDTQY	TRBV7-2
ASSLGLQSHNEQF	TRBV5-8
ASSTLAGGPSSYNEQF	TRBV7-2
ASRQGFTYSPLH	TRBV6-5
ASSEEAQH	TRBV6-1
ASKDGGGTDTQY	TRBV9
ASRIAVSSSYNEQF	TRBV2
ASRENTEAF	TRBV6-6
ASSSGGGDIGYEQY	TRBV7-7
ASSQAKGQGGQNEAF	TRBV18
ASSYYFGTGEKLF	TRBV11-2
ASSRAASGGGTQETQY	TRBV7-7
ASRATGISYEQY	TRBV2